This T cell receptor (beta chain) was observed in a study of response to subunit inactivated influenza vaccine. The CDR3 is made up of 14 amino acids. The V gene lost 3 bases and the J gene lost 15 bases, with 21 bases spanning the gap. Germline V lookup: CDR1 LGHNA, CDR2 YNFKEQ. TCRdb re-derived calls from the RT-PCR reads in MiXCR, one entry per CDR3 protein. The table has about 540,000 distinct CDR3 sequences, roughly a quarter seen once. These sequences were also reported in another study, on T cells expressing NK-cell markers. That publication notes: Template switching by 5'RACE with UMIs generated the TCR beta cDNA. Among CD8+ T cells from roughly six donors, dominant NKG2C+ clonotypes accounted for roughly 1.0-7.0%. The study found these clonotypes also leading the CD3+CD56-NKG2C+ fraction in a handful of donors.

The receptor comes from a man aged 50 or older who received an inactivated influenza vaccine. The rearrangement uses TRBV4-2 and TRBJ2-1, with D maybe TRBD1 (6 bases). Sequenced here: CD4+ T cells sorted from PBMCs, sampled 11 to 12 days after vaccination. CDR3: CASSQGSLRTAMFF. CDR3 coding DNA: TGTGCCAGCAGCCAGGGATCCCTCAGGACAGCTATGTTCTTC.